A single sample gave rise to the 18 T cell receptor beta chains below, sequenced in a study of CD8 T cells in Susac syndrome. Random-hexamer reverse transcription was applied to roughly 0.5 to 1 ug RNA. TCRdb independently ran MiXCR on the immunoSEQ multiplex PCR reads; one entry per CDR3 protein. The sample lists around 170,000 distinct CDR3 sequences, 95% to 97% occurring once. The sequencing sample was made of CD4+ T cells from PBMCs. The receptors come from a human donor with Susac syndrome.

The CDR3: CASSTEGLEQFF. The CDR3 DNA is TGTGCCAGCAGCACGGAGGGCCTTGAGCAGTTCTTC. The chain combines TRBV7-2 with TRBJ2-1; D might be TRBD2 (6 bases). The germline V gene has CDR1 SGHTA and CDR2 FQGNSA. V lost 5 bases, J lost 9 bases, and 11 bases lay in between. The CDR3 totals 12 residues.

The chain carries TRBV5-1 and TRBJ2-2; D may correspond to TRBD1 or TRBD2 (6 bases each). CDR1 SGHRS and CDR2 YFSETQ come from the germline V gene. The CDR3 spans 14 residues. V gave up 3 bases and J gave up 5 bases, with 11 bases separating them. Here the CDR3 DNA reads TGCGCCAGCAGCTCGATAGGGGGGACCGGGGAGCTGTTTTTT. Translated: CASSSIGGTGELFF.

The V and J genes are TRBV18 and TRBJ2-1, with 7 bases matching TRBD2. Germline CDR1 is KGHSH and CDR2 is LQKENI. Losses at the gene ends were 3 bases for V and 8 bases for J; bases not matched to a gene: 7. The CDR3 sequence is 14 residues long. The CDR3 region is CASSPPPGGDEQFF. The DNA for the CDR3 is TGTGCCAGCTCACCGCCACCGGGAGGAGATGAGCAGTTCTTC.

This sequence joins TRBV12-3 or TRBV12-4 and TRBJ1-1, with 7 bases that match TRBD1. CDR3 length equals 15 residues. Trimming at V came to 6 bases and at J to 2 bases, leaving 9 bases not matched to a gene. CDR3 amino acids: CASSPAGGGNTEAFF. CDR3 in DNA: TGTGCCAGCAGCCCCGCAGGGGGTGGTAACACTGAAGCTTTCTTT.

This clonotype was found once. The chain uses TRBV29-1 and TRBJ2-1, with 7 bases lining up with TRBD2. V gave up 0 bases and J gave up 7 bases; unmatched junction bases: 18. The germline gives CDR1 SQVTM, CDR2 ANQGSEA. CDR3 size: 18 residues. CDR3 DNA: TGCAGCGTTGAAGATCCACTTTTGCGGGAGAAGGTTGGGAATGAGCAGTTCTTC. Its translation is CSVEDPLLREKVGNEQFF.

V and J are TRBV9 and TRBJ1-1, with D maybe TRBD1 (5 bases). Germline lookup yields CDR1 SGDLS and CDR2 YYNGEE. Trimming left V 2 bases short and J 0 bases short, with 14 bases between. The CDR3 has 16 amino acids. The CDR3 coding sequence is TGTGCCAGCAGCGTGGGGCCCAGTCGGCTGAACACTGAAGCTTTCTTT. Residues: CASSVGPSRLNTEAFF.

This chain's CDR3 is CASSQVGRAGVTGELFF. In nucleotides, the CDR3 is TGCGCCAGCAGCCAAGTGGGGCGCGCGGGAGTAACCGGGGAGCTGTTTTTT. The chain uses TRBV4-3 and TRBJ2-2, with 7 positions matching TRBD2. The CDR3 is 17 amino acids. With 1 base clipped from V and 5 bases from J, the junction kept 10 bases outside the gene matches. Germline V gene data show CDR1 as LGHNA and CDR2 as YSLEER.

The chain joins TRBV28 to TRBJ2-5; possibly TRBD1 or TRBD2 for D (5 bases each). The V gene lost 4 bases and the J gene lost 7 bases, with 7 bases spanning the gap. There are 11 residues in the CDR3. The germline V gene has CDR1 MDHEN and CDR2 SYDVKM. The CDR3 loop reads CASSSGATQYF. The CDR3 nucleotides read TGTGCCAGCAGTTCCGGGGCGACCCAGTACTTC.

This chain connects TRBV5-1 to TRBJ1-1; D gene unclear. The CDR3 sequence is 12 residues long. Trimming left V 2 bases short and J 7 bases short, with 9 bases between. Germline V gene sequence: CDR1 SGHRS, CDR2 YFSETQ. CDR3 region: CASSFPVVEAFF. The CDR3 nucleotides are TGCGCCAGCAGCTTTCCCGTAGTTGAAGCTTTCTTT.

The gene calls are TRBV15 and TRBJ2-1; D is uncertain. Germline V gene lookup returns CDR1 LNHNV and CDR2 YYDKDF (reference sequence). There are 12 residues in the CDR3. The V gene lost 5 bases and the J gene lost 9 bases, with 11 bases spanning the gap. CDR3 DNA: TGTGCCACCAGCTTACGGATCGGTGAGCAGTTCTTC. This sequence encodes CATSLRIGEQFF.

The chain is built from TRBV6-5 and TRBJ1-2; D may be TRBD1 (6 bases). The CDR3 covers 14 residues. Germline-derived CDR1 and CDR2 are MNHEY and SVGAGI. Trimming stripped 2 bases from V and 2 bases from J, with 9 bases between. The CDR3 sequence: CASSYGDTNYGYTF. In nucleotides, the CDR3 is TGTGCCAGCAGTTACGGGGACACCAACTATGGCTACACCTTC.

The gene calls are TRBV28 and TRBJ1-1, with D unclear. Trimming took off 3 bases at V and 8 bases at J, with 10 bases between the two ends. Germline CDR1 reads MDHEN; CDR2 reads SYDVKM. The CDR3 runs 12 residues. This CDR3 is CASSFWQKEAFF. CDR3 coding DNA: TGTGCCAGCAGTTTTTGGCAGAAAGAAGCTTTCTTT.

The CDR3, as DNA: TGTGCCAGCAGCCCAGGGAGCAATTCACCCCTCCACTTT. Translation gives CASSPGSNSPLHF. The chain employs TRBV7-3 and TRBJ1-6; TRBD1 is a possible D gene (5 bases). In germline, CDR1 is SGHTA, CDR2 FQGTGA. Between the trimmed V and J ends, which lost 5 bases and 7 bases, there was a span of 9 bases. The CDR3 totals 13 residues.

This chain links TRBV29-1 with TRBJ2-3; TRBD1 matches at 8 bases. Germline lookup yields CDR1 SQVTM and CDR2 ANQGSEA. Trimming at V came to 8 bases and at J to 1 base, leaving 5 bases not matched to a gene. This CDR3 comprises 13 residues. The CDR3 nucleotides are TGCAGCATTTACAGGGGGGGCACAGATACGCAGTATTTT. Translation gives CSIYRGGTDTQYF.

The chain employs TRBV7-9 and TRBJ2-2; tentative D call: TRBD1 (5 bases). Trimming shortened V by 0 bases and J by 9 bases, and 14 bases separated the two germline ends. The CDR3 is made up of 15 amino acids. Per the germline V gene, CDR1 is SEHNR and CDR2 is FQNEAQ (reference sequence). Written as DNA, the CDR3 is TGTGCCAGCAGCTTAGCGGACACGACGGTCCGGGAGCTGTTTTTT. This encodes CASSLADTTVRELFF.

There are a few counts of this clonotype. The V call is TRBV28, the J call TRBJ2-7; unclear D gene. In germline, CDR1 is MDHEN, CDR2 SYDVKM. CDR3 length: 11 amino acids. V was pared by 7 bases and J by 0 bases, with 4 bases between. DNA for the CDR3: TGTGCCAGCACCAGCTCCTACGAGCAGTACTTC. Translation: CASTSSYEQYF. The full variable domain, with the rest looked up from reference TRBV28 and TRBJ2-7, is DVKVTQSSRYLVKRTGEKVFLECVQDMDHENMFWYRQDPGLGLRLIYFSYDVKMKEKGDIPEGYSVSREKKERFSLILESASTNQTSMYLCASTSSYEQYFGPGTRLTVT.

V is TRBV5-1 and J is TRBJ2-3; the match to TRBD2 covers 7 bases. The J segment lost 4 bases and the V segment lost 0 bases, leaving 11 bases of the junction unmatched. The CDR3 runs 17 residues. The germline V gene has CDR1 SGHRS and CDR2 YFSETQ. The CDR3 here is CASSLDGLVGRPDTQYF. The CDR3 region has the DNA TGCGCCAGCAGCTTGGACGGACTAGTCGGTCGCCCAGATACGCAGTATTTT.

The chain couples TRBV20-1 to TRBJ2-1; TRBD2 aligns across 8 bases. The V segment lost 8 bases and the J segment 8 bases; nucleotides outside the gene matches: 8. Looked up from germline, CDR1 is DFQATT and CDR2 is SNEGSKA (reference sequence). CDR3 length: 12 residues. The CDR3 spells CSPGLGYDEQFF. CDR3 coding DNA: TGCAGTCCGGGACTAGGTTACGATGAGCAGTTCTTC.